These 10 T cell receptor beta chains were all obtained from the same sample, sequenced in a study of blood T cell repertoires in COVID-19 (dated by TCRdb to 2020 to 2021). Library generation was performed with the immunoSEQ multiplex PCR assay. TCRdb took this table from immuneACCESS and kept in-frame rearrangements with V and J called. Such tables lack part of the clones; where checked against another copy, unresolved V genes explain under half of the gap, and the rest is unexplained. The table for this sample lists 300,000 or so clones; around four fifths of them were counted only once. The leading ten clones occupy around 3.9% of the sample. Sequencing was carried out using peripheral blood. The receptors originated from a woman between 45 and 60 years old with active or convalescent COVID-19.

The gene calls are TRBV29-1 and TRBJ1-5, with 7 bases matching TRBD1. Trimming cost V 6 bases and J 2 bases; bases outside gene matches: 4. The CDR3 totals 13 residues. Looked up from germline, CDR1 is SQVTM and CDR2 is ANQGSEA. CDR3 sequence (DNA): TGCAGCGTCTCCGACAGGGGCAATCAGCCCCAGCATTTT. Its protein product is CSVSDRGNQPQHF.

The chain is built from TRBV3-1 (or the pseudogene TRBV3-2) and TRBJ1-1; D is perhaps TRBD1 (6 bases). V dropped 1 base and J dropped 4 bases, with 10 bases sitting between them. This CDR3 spans 14 amino acids. Germline-derived CDR1 and CDR2 are LGHDT and YNNKEL (reference sequence). The CDR3 DNA follows: TGTGCCAGCAGCCAAGCAGGGGTGGTCACTGAAGCTTTCTTT. Residues: CASSQAGVVTEAFF.

CDR3 in DNA: TGTGCCAGCAGCTTAGTACCTAGCGGGAGAAGTAGTTTGGTGAATGAGCAGTTCTTC. Encoded protein: CASSLVPSGRSSLVNEQFF. J is TRBJ2-1 and V is TRBV7-6; 10 bases are shared with TRBD2. V trimming: 1 base; J trimming: 7 bases; junction bases outside the gene matches: 16. Germline assignment: CDR1 SGHVS and CDR2 FNYEAQ. The CDR3 length is 19 residues.

The chain combines TRBV6-5 with TRBJ1-5; 8 bases are shared with TRBD1. The length of the CDR3 is 15 residues. Germline V CDR1 and CDR2: MNHEY, SVGAGI. The V and J ends lost 6 bases and 0 bases, in that order; junction bases with no gene match: 4. CDR3 protein: CASSPTGDSNQPQHF. The CDR3 nucleotides are TGTGCCAGCAGCCCGACAGGGGATAGCAATCAGCCCCAGCATTTT.

J is TRBJ1-3 and V is TRBV7-2; D unresolved. The CDR3 extends over 16 amino acids. The germline gives CDR1 SGHTA, CDR2 FQGNSA. V was cut by 2 bases and J by 2 bases, with 13 bases left in between. The CDR3 bases are TGTGCCAGCAGCTTATCGGGGATCTCCCCTGGAAACACCATATATTTT. Translated, it gives CASSLSGISPGNTIYF.

This chain uses TRBV14 with TRBJ2-7; 10 nucleotides match TRBD2. Per the germline V gene, CDR1 is SGHDN and CDR2 is FVKESK. The CDR3 consists of 15 residues. The junction had 4 bases not matched to a gene; V was cut back by 1 base and J by 4 bases. The CDR3 reads CASSQASGRIYEQYF. CDR3 coding DNA: TGTGCCAGCAGCCAAGCTAGCGGGAGAATTTACGAGCAGTACTTC. Filled out from reference TRBV14 and TRBJ2-7, the complete variable domain reads EAGVTQFPSHSVIEKGQTVTLRCDPISGHDNLYWYRRVMGKEIKFLLHFVKESKQDESGMPNNRFLAERTGGTYSTLKVQPAELEDSGVYFCASSQASGRIYEQYFGPGTRLTVT.

The CDR3 protein is CASSLGQGLGNTIYF. The CDR3, as DNA: TGTGCCAGCAGTTTAGGGCAGGGGTTGGGAAACACCATATATTTT. This chain joins TRBV6-5 and TRBJ1-3, with a possible D match to TRBD1 (6 bases). The CDR3 loop spans 15 amino acids. V was pared by 4 bases and J by 4 bases, with 14 bases between. CDR1 is MNHEY, CDR2 SVGAGI, per germline.

This chain joins TRBV15 and TRBJ2-3; 8 positions match TRBD2. V gave up 5 bases and J gave up 3 bases; unmatched junction bases: 10. Germline-derived CDR1 and CDR2 are LNHNV and YYDKDF (reference sequence). The CDR3 has 16 residues. The CDR3 DNA follows: TGTGCCACCAGCCCTTCACGTCGGGAGGGAACAGATACGCAGTATTTT. It is translated as CATSPSRREGTDTQYF.

This clone was picked up a small number of times. The J gene is TRBJ2-7, the V gene TRBV11-2; TRBD2 matches 9 bases. This CDR3 is 16 amino acids long. From germline, CDR1 is SGHAT and CDR2 FQNNGV. Trimming at V came to 3 bases and at J to 4 bases, leaving 10 bases not matched to a gene. CDR3 in amino acids: CASSFLLGGRAYEQYF. As DNA, the CDR3 is TGTGCCAGCAGCTTCCTGCTGGGCGGGAGGGCGTACGAGCAGTACTTC. Variable domain in full (rest from reference TRBV11-2 and TRBJ2-7): EAGVAQSPRYKIIEKRQSVAFWCNPISGHATLYWYQQILGQGPKLLIQFQNNGVVDDSQLPKDRFSAERLKGVDSTLKIQPAKLEDSAVYLCASSFLLGGRAYEQYFGPGTRLTVT.

This clone has ten or more counts. The rearrangement uses TRBV19 and TRBJ2-3; 9 bases fit TRBD2. This CDR3 comprises 17 residues. V lost 8 bases to trimming and J lost 0 bases; unmatched junction nucleotides: 12. In germline, CDR1 is LNHDA, CDR2 SQIVND (reference sequence). CDR3 amino acids: CASSKREATSSTDTQYF. CDR3 DNA sequence: TGTGCCAGTTCAAAGCGGGAGGCCACGTCTAGCACAGATACGCAGTATTTT.